What follows are 2 T cell receptor beta chains derived from one specimen sequenced in a study of response to subunit inactivated influenza vaccine. TCRdb called the RT-PCR reads again in MiXCR, with one record for every CDR3 protein. The sample includes under 200,000 distinct CDR3 sequences, approximately 11% seen only once; the top ten take roughly 12%. The sequencing here drew on non-naive T cells sorted from PBMCs, taken about 40 days after vaccination. Receptors were obtained from a man over 45 who received an inactivated influenza vaccine.

This clonotype was observed a handful of times. This chain joins TRBV9 and TRBJ2-5; 7 bases are a match to TRBD2. The CDR3 spans 13 residues. Germline CDR1 reads SGDLS; CDR2 reads YYNGEE. The junction had 6 bases not matched to a gene; V was cut back by 3 bases and J by 7 bases. The CDR3 sequence is CASSEGGGGTQYF. In nucleotides, the CDR3 is TGTGCCAGCAGCGAGGGCGGCGGGGGGACCCAGTACTTC.

This clonotype was found many times. The chain joins TRBV12-3 or TRBV12-4 to TRBJ2-5, with 13 bases matching TRBD2. The J segment lost 2 bases and the V segment lost 2 bases, leaving 8 bases of the junction unmatched. The CDR3 extends over 18 amino acids. The CDR3 bases are TGTGCCAGCAGTTTACGTACCGGGACTAGCGGGGTACAAGAGACCCAGTACTTC. Translated: CASSLRTGTSGVQETQYF.